These T cell receptor beta chains were read from a single sample in a study of T cell repertoires in aging, cancer and after chemotherapy. One entry per CDR3 protein results from TCRdb running MiXCR on the multiplex PCR reads. Here the sample spans approximately 3,000 distinct CDR3 sequences, about a fifth being singletons. Material for sequencing was blood. The receptors shown here come from a human donor with a blood cancer. The CDR3 runs from the conserved cysteine through the conserved F or W. A D gene is named only where the DNA matches it firmly. For some rows the clone size is stated as once, few or many, or as a class when expanded; others skip it.

clone size: medium-sized
D gene: NA
J gene: TRBJ2-5
V gene: TRBV27
CDR3 protein: CASSFSGEETQYF
CDR3 DNA: TGTGCCAGCAGTTTTTCCGGGGAAGAGACCCAGTACTTC

clone size: medium-sized
D gene: NA
J gene: TRBJ2-3
V gene: TRBV20-1
CDR3 protein: CSAPSRSGATRTQYF
CDR3 DNA: TGCAGTGCTCCCTCTAGATCGGGGGCCACTCGTACGCAGTATTTT

clone size: medium-sized
D gene: NA
J gene: TRBJ1-2
V gene: TRBV27
CDR3 protein: CASRLTYNYGYTF
CDR3 DNA: TGTGCCAGCAGGCTGACCTATAACTATGGCTACACCTTC

clone size: NA
D gene: NA
J gene: TRBJ1-2
V gene: TRBV20-1
CDR3 protein: CSAGGPYGYTF
CDR3 DNA: TGCAGTGCCGGCGGACCCTATGGCTACACCTTC

clone size: medium-sized
D gene: TRBD2
J gene: TRBJ2-7
V gene: TRBV11-3
CDR3 protein: CASSLSGGSYEQYF
CDR3 DNA: TGTGCCAGCAGCTTAAGCGGGGGCTCCTACGAGCAGTACTTC

clone size: medium-sized
D gene: NA
J gene: TRBJ1-1
V gene: TRBV6-5
CDR3 protein: CASSSANRNTEAFF
CDR3 DNA: TGTGCCAGCAGTTCCGCCAACAGAAACACTGAAGCTTTCTTT

clone size: few
D gene: NA
J gene: TRBJ1-2
V gene: TRBV10-2
CDR3 protein: CASSESVQALNYYGYTF
CDR3 DNA: TGCGCCAGCAGTGAGTCCGTACAGGCCCTAAACTATTATGGCTACACCTTC

clone size: medium-sized
D gene: NA
J gene: TRBJ2-5
V gene: TRBV29-1
CDR3 protein: CSVVALGETQYF
CDR3 DNA: TGCAGCGTTGTGGCCCTGGGGGAGACCCAGTACTTC

clone size: medium-sized
D gene: NA
J gene: TRBJ2-7
V gene: TRBV6-5
CDR3 protein: CASSYSNTGYEQYF
CDR3 DNA: TGTGCCAGCAGTTACTCGAATACAGGGTATGAGCAGTACTTC

clone size: NA
D gene: NA
J gene: TRBJ1-5
V gene: TRBV2
CDR3 protein: CASLGELNQPQHF
CDR3 DNA: TGTGCCAGCCTCGGGGAGCTAAATCAGCCCCAGCATTTT

clone size: medium-sized
D gene: NA
J gene: TRBJ2-1
V gene: TRBV27
CDR3 protein: CASTLLDGSSYNEQFF
CDR3 DNA: TGTGCCAGCACCCTCTTGGACGGGAGCTCCTACAATGAGCAGTTCTTC

clone size: few
D gene: TRBD2
J gene: TRBJ2-1
V gene: TRBV28
CDR3 protein: CASGLAGEYNEQFF
CDR3 DNA: TGTGCCAGTGGACTAGCGGGAGAATACAATGAGCAGTTCTTC

clone size: NA
D gene: NA
J gene: TRBJ1-1
V gene: TRBV19
CDR3 protein: CASSIGTGGLDTEAFF
CDR3 DNA: TGTGCCAGTAGTATAGGAACGGGGGGGCTCGACACTGAAGCTTTCTTT

clone size: medium-sized
D gene: NA
J gene: TRBJ2-2
V gene: TRBV5-1
CDR3 protein: CASAGHSNTGELFF
CDR3 DNA: TGCGCCAGCGCCGGACATTCGAACACCGGGGAGCTGTTTTTT

clone size: NA
D gene: NA
J gene: TRBJ1-5
V gene: TRBV19
CDR3 protein: CASTPLGGGNQPQHF
CDR3 DNA: TGTGCCAGTACCCCTTTAGGGGGGGGTAATCAGCCCCAGCATTTT

clone size: NA
D gene: TRBD1
J gene: TRBJ1-1
V gene: TRBV13
CDR3 protein: CASSLRQGVTEAFF
CDR3 DNA: TGTGCCAGCAGCTTAAGGCAGGGGGTCACTGAAGCTTTCTTT

clone size: medium-sized
D gene: TRBD2
J gene: TRBJ2-1
V gene: TRBV19
CDR3 protein: CASSPGLAGGNEQFF
CDR3 DNA: TGTGCCAGTAGTCCCGGACTAGCGGGAGGGAATGAGCAGTTCTTC

clone size: medium-sized
D gene: NA
J gene: TRBJ2-5
V gene: TRBV27
CDR3 protein: CASSPLDKGAGVSQYF
CDR3 DNA: TGTGCCAGCAGTCCCCTCGATAAGGGGGCGGGAGTCTCCCAGTACTTC

clone size: medium-sized
D gene: NA
J gene: TRBJ1-6
V gene: TRBV5-5
CDR3 protein: CASSLGGVVNSPLHF
CDR3 DNA: TGTGCCAGCAGCTTGGGTGGGGTGGTTAATTCACCCCTCCACTTT

clone size: medium-sized
D gene: NA
J gene: TRBJ2-6
V gene: TRBV19
CDR3 protein: CASSYSSGANVLTF
CDR3 DNA: TGTGCCAGTAGTTACAGCTCTGGGGCCAACGTCCTGACTTTC

clone size: NA
D gene: TRBD1
J gene: TRBJ2-7
V gene: TRBV4-3
CDR3 protein: CASSRGQGVPSYEQYF
CDR3 DNA: TGCGCCAGCAGCCGCGGACAGGGGGTTCCCTCCTACGAGCAGTACTTC

clone size: NA
D gene: NA
J gene: TRBJ2-3
V gene: TRBV10-3
CDR3 protein: CAISESGVADTQYF
CDR3 DNA: TGTGCCATCAGTGAGTCGGGGGTGGCGGATACGCAGTATTTT

clone size: few
D gene: NA
J gene: TRBJ2-2
V gene: TRBV7-7
CDR3 protein: CASSLQGPTGELFF
CDR3 DNA: TGTGCTAGCAGCCTACAGGGACCTACCGGGGAGCTGTTTTTT

clone size: medium-sized
D gene: TRBD2
J gene: TRBJ2-7
V gene: TRBV15
CDR3 protein: CATSLRLADAYEQYF
CDR3 DNA: TGTGCCACCAGCTTACGACTAGCTGATGCCTACGAGCAGTACTTC

clone size: medium-sized
D gene: TRBD1
J gene: TRBJ1-1
V gene: TRBV5-6
CDR3 protein: CASSLRQGKAFF
CDR3 DNA: TGTGCCAGCAGCTTGAGACAGGGGAAAGCTTTCTTT

clone size: NA
D gene: TRBD2
J gene: TRBJ2-3
V gene: TRBV20-1
CDR3 protein: CSARGASGGNTDTQYF
CDR3 DNA: TGCAGTGCTAGAGGAGCCAGCGGGGGGAACACAGATACGCAGTATTTT

clone size: few
D gene: NA
J gene: TRBJ2-2
V gene: TRBV20-1
CDR3 protein: CSAPRPSRSGELFF
CDR3 DNA: TGCAGTGCCCCGAGGCCTAGTCGGTCCGGGGAGCTGTTTTTT

clone size: few
D gene: TRBD1
J gene: TRBJ2-5
V gene: TRBV7-9
CDR3 protein: CASSFGVGTGDSETQYF
CDR3 DNA: TGTGCCAGCAGCTTCGGTGTGGGGACAGGGGATTCGGAGACCCAGTACTTC

clone size: NA
D gene: TRBD2
J gene: TRBJ2-1
V gene: TRBV19
CDR3 protein: CASSTAGTSGGNNEQFF
CDR3 DNA: TGTGCCAGTAGTACCGCCGGGACTAGCGGGGGAAACAATGAGCAGTTCTTC

clone size: NA
D gene: NA
J gene: TRBJ1-2
V gene: TRBV4-3
CDR3 protein: CASSSRAGSGYTF
CDR3 DNA: TGCGCCAGCAGCTCCCGGGCGGGATCCGGCTACACCTTC

clone size: few
D gene: NA
J gene: TRBJ1-5
V gene: TRBV28
CDR3 protein: CASKGRRSNQPQHF
CDR3 DNA: TGTGCCAGCAAGGGGCGGCGTAGCAATCAGCCCCAGCATTTT

clone size: hyperexpanded
D gene: NA
J gene: TRBJ1-1
V gene: TRBV6-5
CDR3 protein: CASSYSFRTVNTEAFF
CDR3 DNA: TGTGCCAGCAGTTACTCCTTCAGGACTGTGAACACTGAAGCTTTCTTT

clone size: medium-sized
D gene: TRBD1
J gene: TRBJ2-2
V gene: TRBV19
CDR3 protein: CASIVTGGGTGELFF
CDR3 DNA: TGTGCCAGTATCGTTACAGGGGGTGGGACCGGGGAGCTGTTTTTT

clone size: NA
D gene: NA
J gene: TRBJ2-5
V gene: TRBV4-3
CDR3 protein: CASSQGVTAGGGLNAGETQYF
CDR3 DNA: TGTGCCAGCAGCCAAGGGGTCACAGCGGGCGGTGGGCTGAATGCTGGGGAGACCCAGTACTTC

clone size: medium-sized
D gene: TRBD1
J gene: TRBJ2-2
V gene: TRBV6-2/TRBV6-3
CDR3 protein: CASAGTGLSGELFF
CDR3 DNA: TGTGCCAGCGCCGGGACAGGGTTGTCCGGGGAGCTGTTTTTT

clone size: medium-sized
D gene: TRBD1
J gene: TRBJ1-6
V gene: TRBV12-3/TRBV12-4
CDR3 protein: CASNRQGGSNSPLHF
CDR3 DNA: TGTGCCAGCAACCGACAGGGGGGTTCCAATTCACCCCTCCACTTT

clone size: NA
D gene: NA
J gene: TRBJ1-1
V gene: TRBV30
CDR3 protein: CALRGNTEAFF
CDR3 DNA: TGTGCCCTCCGCGGGAACACTGAAGCTTTCTTT

clone size: medium-sized
D gene: TRBD2
J gene: TRBJ2-5
V gene: TRBV7-9
CDR3 protein: CASSLVAGGSETQYF
CDR3 DNA: TGTGCCAGCAGCTTAGTAGCGGGAGGGTCTGAGACCCAGTACTTC

clone size: medium-sized
D gene: NA
J gene: TRBJ2-7
V gene: TRBV27
CDR3 protein: CASSLTNTGYEQYF
CDR3 DNA: TGTGCCAGCAGTCTGACCAATACAGGGTACGAGCAGTACTTC

clone size: medium-sized
D gene: NA
J gene: TRBJ2-1
V gene: TRBV7-2
CDR3 protein: CASSLASGLTFGEQFF
CDR3 DNA: TGTGCCAGCAGCTTAGCATCCGGACTGACTTTTGGTGAGCAGTTCTTC

clone size: medium-sized
D gene: NA
J gene: TRBJ2-6
V gene: TRBV19
CDR3 protein: CASRQSSGANVLTF
CDR3 DNA: TGTGCCAGTAGGCAGAGCTCTGGGGCCAACGTCCTGACTTTC

clone size: NA
D gene: TRBD1
J gene: TRBJ2-2
V gene: TRBV20-1
CDR3 protein: CSARRQGNTGELFF
CDR3 DNA: TGCAGTGCTAGGAGACAGGGGAACACCGGGGAGCTGTTTTTT

clone size: NA
D gene: TRBD1
J gene: TRBJ2-5
V gene: TRBV7-6
CDR3 protein: CASSLASWGQGGETQYF
CDR3 DNA: TGTGCTAGCAGCTTAGCGTCATGGGGACAGGGGGGAGAGACCCAGTACTTC

clone size: NA
D gene: NA
J gene: TRBJ2-2
V gene: TRBV2
CDR3 protein: CASSSGPRTLAEGAGELFF
CDR3 DNA: TGTGCCAGCAGTTCCGGGCCCCGGACGTTAGCGGAAGGGGCCGGGGAGCTGTTTTTT

clone size: medium-sized
D gene: TRBD1
J gene: TRBJ1-5
V gene: TRBV10-3
CDR3 protein: CAISERTGGNQPQHF
CDR3 DNA: TGTGCCATCAGTGAGAGGACAGGGGGCAATCAGCCCCAGCATTTT

clone size: few
D gene: TRBD1
J gene: TRBJ1-4
V gene: TRBV14
CDR3 protein: CASSQPRTGPNEKLFF
CDR3 DNA: TGTGCCAGCAGCCAACCAAGGACAGGACCAAATGAAAAACTGTTTTTT

clone size: large
D gene: TRBD2
J gene: TRBJ2-1
V gene: TRBV7-6
CDR3 protein: CASSSGTSGGNNEQFF
CDR3 DNA: TGTGCCAGCAGCTCCGGGACTAGCGGGGGAAACAATGAGCAGTTCTTC

clone size: medium-sized
D gene: TRBD2
J gene: TRBJ2-1
V gene: TRBV6-2/TRBV6-3
CDR3 protein: CASRLAGEQFF
CDR3 DNA: TGTGCCAGCAGGCTAGCGGGTGAGCAGTTCTTC

clone size: NA
D gene: TRBD1
J gene: TRBJ2-5
V gene: TRBV5-1
CDR3 protein: CASSKGQQETQYF
CDR3 DNA: TGCGCCAGCAGTAAGGGACAGCAAGAGACCCAGTACTTC

clone size: NA
D gene: NA
J gene: TRBJ2-5
V gene: TRBV6-6
CDR3 protein: CASSYAAGDLETQYF
CDR3 DNA: TGTGCCAGCAGTTACGCGGCAGGGGATTTAGAGACCCAGTACTTC